This TCR beta chain was retrieved from a study of blood T cell repertoires in COVID-19. Across the study: Samples came from the United States, Italy and Spain, spanning acute and convalescent COVID-19. The analysed material was cDNA or gDNA that came from T cells, B-cell-depleted T cells, or PBMCs.

Sequenced by immunoSEQ multiplex PCR; TCRdb stores in-frame clones only, minus some. The repertoire includes 200,000 or so clones, around 90% of them detected once, and more than 1.5% sits in the top ten. This clone appeared a single time. Trimming cost V 5 bases and J 1 base, with 5 bases left between them. The CDR3 length is 13 residues. Sequencing was carried out using peripheral blood. The gene calls are TRBV12-3 or TRBV12-4 and TRBJ2-2; D is unclear. The sequence was obtained from a man between 65 and 85 years old with acute or convalescent COVID-19. DNA of the CDR3: TGTGCCAGCAGTCCAGGGAACACCGGGGAGCTGTTTTTT. This encodes CASSPGNTGELFF.